This T cell receptor beta chain was found in a study of regulatory T cells in long-lasting Graves disease. This clonotype was seen only a few times. V lost 5 bases, J lost 0 bases, and 13 bases lay in between. The CDR3 consists of 15 residues. Germline CDR1 is SGHTA and CDR2 is FQGNSA. Arm-PCR of CDR3 regions and iRepertoire HTBI primers were the basis on which TCR beta libraries were built. TCRdb redid the calling of the multiplex PCR reads with MiXCR, one entry per CDR3 protein. The data hold about 310,000 distinct CDR3 sequences, with around 23% observed a single time. Indicated time point: persistent/refractory GD, antithyroid drugs over 5 years with positive TRAb. Generation of the TCR library employed RNA extracted from PBMCs.

Sequencing was performed on peripheral blood mononuclear cells (PBMCs), taken when the disease was refractory, from a patient treated with antithyroid drugs. The rearrangement links TRBV7-2 to TRBJ1-2; D might be TRBD1 (5 bases). The sequence derives from a female donor with Graves disease. CDR3 in DNA: TGTGCCAGCAGCCCATCGGGCAGGGCTAACTATGGCTACACCTTC. As protein: CASSPSGRANYGYTF.